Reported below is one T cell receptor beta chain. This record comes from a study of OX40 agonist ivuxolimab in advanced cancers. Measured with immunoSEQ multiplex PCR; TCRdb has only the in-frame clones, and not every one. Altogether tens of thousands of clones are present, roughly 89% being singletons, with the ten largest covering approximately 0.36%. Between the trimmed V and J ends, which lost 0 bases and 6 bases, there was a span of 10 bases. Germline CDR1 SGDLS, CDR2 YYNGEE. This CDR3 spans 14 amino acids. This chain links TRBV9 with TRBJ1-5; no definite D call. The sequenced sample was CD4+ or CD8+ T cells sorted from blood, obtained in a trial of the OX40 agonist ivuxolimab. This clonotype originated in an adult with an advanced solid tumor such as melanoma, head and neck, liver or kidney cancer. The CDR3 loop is CASSVDGFSQPQHF. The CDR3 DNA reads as TGTGCCAGCAGCGTAGACGGGTTTAGTCAGCCCCAGCATTTT.